The clone carrying this T cell receptor beta chain has only a few counts. Its antigen is currently unknown. The data are from a study of blood T cells in healthy people across ages. Then a second PCR, running roughly 7 to 11 cycles, was carried out with a sample-barcoded 5' primer and a J-beta primer mix. Tags on each cDNA molecule came from a template-switch adaptor with 12 random nucleotides. TCRdb redid the calling of the 5' RACE reads with MiXCR, one entry per CDR3 protein. The sample has 550,000 to 650,000 distinct CDR3 sequences; 27% are singletons. CDR3 length: 12 residues. The V gene lost 3 bases and the J gene lost 4 bases, with 8 bases spanning the gap. Germline-derived CDR1 and CDR2 are DFQATT and SNEGSKA (reference sequence). General study points: It was held that diversity estimates obtained from one million T cells represented underestimates. Measured against age, TCR beta diversity per million T cells decreased in a roughly linear manner.

These data also formed part of another study, on T cells of mothers and their children. According to that study: The M1S primer of the second PCR added sample barcodes and 2-4 random nucleotides.

The J gene is TRBJ2-3, the V gene TRBV20-1; D is unclear. What was sequenced was blood. This receptor was obtained from a boy aged 2 to 10 in good health. CDR3 DNA: TGCAGTGCTAGGGTTATCCCAGATACGCAGTATTTT. Amino acids: CSARVIPDTQYF.